The 10 T cell receptor beta chains listed next were all sequenced from one sample in a study of cytomegalovirus exposure and HLA in healthy donors. With 60 Vbeta and 13 Jbeta primers, the PCR was carried out. TCRdb's copy holds only in-frame clones and misses some; the assay was immunoSEQ multiplex PCR. The table for this sample gives some 70,000 clones. Sequenced input: PBMCs. These receptor sequences come from a female donor in good health and CMV-seropositive.

This chain uses TRBV19 with TRBJ1-6; D possibly corresponds to TRBD1 (6 bases). CDR1 and CDR2 from the germline V gene are LNHDA and SQIVND (reference sequence). This CDR3 region has 14 residues. The ends were cut back, 7 bases at V and 6 bases at J, with 13 bases in the middle. DNA for the CDR3: TGTGCCAGTACATCCACAGGGTTTAATTCACCCCTCCACTTT. This translates into CASTSTGFNSPLHF.

V usage is TRBV9 and J usage is TRBJ2-1, with TRBD2 matching over 11 bases. This CDR3 region has 17 residues. CDR1 is SGDLS, CDR2 YYNGEE, per germline. Trimming removed 4 bases from V and 1 base from J; junction bases left unmatched: 7. The CDR3 DNA reads as TGTGCCAGCAGCCTCTACACTAGCGGGAGATCCTACAATGAGCAGTTCTTC. Translation gives CASSLYTSGRSYNEQFF.

The V call is TRBV20-1, the J call TRBJ2-1; D may be TRBD2 (6 bases). Per germline, CDR1 DFQATT and CDR2 SNEGSKA (reference sequence). Trimming pared 6 bases from V and 9 bases from J, leaving 12 bases between. The CDR3 contains 11 residues. CDR3 nucleotides: TGCAGTGCCCGCCCTAGCGTTGAGCAGTTCTTC. It codes for CSARPSVEQFF.

V gene TRBV7-6 combines with J gene TRBJ2-2; 7 nucleotides align to TRBD2. Per the germline V gene, CDR1 is SGHVS and CDR2 is FNYEAQ. CDR3 length: 17 residues. V lost 1 base and J lost 2; bases outside the gene matches: 7. The CDR3: CASSLETGGLNTGELFF. The CDR3 DNA reads TGTGCCAGCAGCTTAGAAACGGGGGGACTTAACACCGGGGAGCTGTTTTTT.

V and J are TRBV20-1 and TRBJ1-1, with no clear D. The germline V gene has CDR1 DFQATT and CDR2 SNEGSKA (reference sequence). The V end lost 6 bases, the J end lost 4 bases, and 6 bases lay between the germline ends. This CDR3 spans 10 amino acids. CDR3 sequence reads: CSASFTEAFF. CDR3 DNA sequence: TGCAGTGCCTCGTTCACTGAAGCTTTCTTT.

The rearrangement uses TRBV2 and TRBJ1-3, with a weak D call TRBD1 (6 bases). The CDR3 consists of 14 residues. V lost 7 bases and J 6 bases, leaving 16 bases between the germline ends. The germline V gene has CDR1 SNHLY and CDR2 FYNNEI. CDR3 in DNA: TGTGCCAGCATTGTCGGGACACCCTCAAACACCATATATTTT. It translates to CASIVGTPSNTIYF.

The rearrangement links TRBV15 to TRBJ2-7, with D possibly being TRBD1 (5 bases). V lost 8 bases to trimming and J lost 0 bases, with 8 bases between them. The CDR3 is 12 amino acids. CDR1 is LNHNV, CDR2 YYDKDF, per germline (reference sequence). The CDR3 region has the DNA TGTGCCACCTCCACAGGCTCCTACGAGCAGTACTTC. This sequence encodes CATSTGSYEQYF.

The CDR3 reads CASSVESGGGLGEQYF. DNA of the CDR3: TGTGCCAGCAGCGTAGAATCGGGGGGGGGACTCGGGGAGCAGTACTTC. This chain joins TRBV9 and TRBJ2-7; 8 bases align to TRBD2. Trimming took 0 bases from V and 7 from J; bases not matched to a gene: 12. Germline CDR1 reads SGDLS; CDR2 reads YYNGEE. This CDR3 is built from 16 residues.

This chain joins TRBV5-6 and TRBJ2-7, with 8 positions matching TRBD1. Germline loops: CDR1 SGHDT, CDR2 YYEEEE. After removal of 2 bases from V and 3 bases from J, the junction contained 7 bases not matched to a gene. CDR3 length: 15 amino acids. CDR3 DNA sequence: TGTGCCAGCAGCTTTCGGGGGACAGGACTCTACGAGCAGTACTTC. Its protein product is CASSFRGTGLYEQYF.

This chain uses TRBV6-6 with TRBJ2-1; no definite D call. Germline CDR1 is MNHNY and CDR2 is SVGAGI (reference sequence). Between the trimmed V and J ends, which lost 7 bases and 0 bases, there was a span of 7 bases. This CDR3 spans 13 amino acids. Here the CDR3 DNA reads TGTGCCAGCAAAACTTCCTCCTACAATGAGCAGTTCTTC. It specifies CASKTSSYNEQFF.